This T cell receptor beta chain originates from a study of cytomegalovirus exposure and HLA in healthy donors (dated by TCRdb to between 2016 and 2019). Background for the entire study: An earlier analysis of some 500 of the donors reported approximately 300 Gb of sequence data and roughly 100 million unique TCR beta sequences from roughly 180 million T cells. The number of typed donors differed by locus: about 629-640 for A, B, C, DRB1 and DQB1; roughly 510 for DQA1; over 600 for DPA1; and approximately 450 for DPB1. The study was designed to test whether signatures of past pathogen exposure could be identified by cataloging public T cell receptors. Donor age, sex, ethnicity and CMV serostatus were collected together with the repertoire data. An earlier analysis of 587 of the donors applied high-throughput TCR beta sequencing to assess whether each TCR beta V gene segment acted as functional or pseudogenic. On average, around 230,000 unique TCR beta nucleotide sequences were sequenced per donor among a few hundred genotyped donors of the cohort, with roughly 18% of those sequences being non-productive. A separate validation cohort of roughly 120 different subjects was used in addition to the roughly 700-subject first cohort. About five DR-DQ haplotypes were handled as single units for association and clustering because linkage in the cohort was strong. HLA typing included class I and class II loci at four-digit resolution. To study patterns of TCR occurrence, a later analysis re-analyzed previously published TCR beta repertoires from more than 550 donors and added high-resolution HLA genotyping. A later genetic analysis used genome-wide SNP genotypes for about 60% of the roughly 700 donors, treating that subset as a discovery cohort. All discovery cohort repertoires had been generated on a single sequencing platform. The study profiled the T cell repertoires of around 700 subjects by immunosequencing and related them to cytomegalovirus serostatus. To predict cytomegalovirus infection status, the study brought together high-throughput TCR immunosequencing, statistical association of individual TCRs with disease status, and machine learning. An early release covering roughly 640 HLA-typed donors comprised about 300 gigabases of sequencing data and around 80 million unique TCR sequences. Among the roughly 430 genotyped donors, approximately 76% belonged to the genetic ancestry cluster associated with self-reported Caucasian donors. Rather than drawing on any new phenotypic data, the later analysis identified candidate immune exposures from TCR beta sequences and the way those sequences occurred across donors. Overall results and qualifications from the work: In vitro tests confirmed that three of the cytomegalovirus-associated TCR beta chains recognize cytomegalovirus antigens. A further reported finding was that TCR beta sequences accurately predicted the HLA-A and HLA-B alleles for most subjects in the first cohort. In an earlier analysis of approximately 590 of the donors, most TCR beta V segments appeared in productive rearrangements about 87% or about 30% of the time, broadly matching IMGT annotations. Linkage disequilibrium might explain the correlated functional status among segregating V segments, but an unknown experimental factor could not be ruled out. Most TCR sequences were seen in very few donors, while some public TCRs were found in many individuals. Because counts were too low, around 18 rarely observed V segments, including chromosome 9 orphons, were left out of the earlier analysis of some 640 of the donors. In a later analysis, HLA-associated TCR beta chains were found to be more clonally expanded and to have lower generation probabilities than equally common non-associated chains. According to the authors, the approach could potentially be generalized to other disease states and immunological phenotypes. In the study, some 160 TCR beta chains were listed as associated with cytomegalovirus. In a later analysis, the rate of TCR association differed among HLA loci, with DRB1 alleles having the most associated TCRs and HLA-C alleles having the fewest. CMV serostatus was the only immune exposure information available for the cohort. In a later genetic analysis, fewer N-insertions in productive TCRs were reported among donors in an Asian-associated ancestry cluster than the roughly 700-donor mean. A later genetic analysis associated a missense DCLRE1C variant with V-gene and J-gene trimming of TCR beta chains, and an independent cohort replicated the association. In a later analysis, some 17,000 TCR beta sequences were associated with specific HLA alleles at a false discovery rate of 0.05. Because HLA typing was unavailable for some donors at each locus, only the typed subset was used in association tests. Most CMV-associated TCR beta chains appeared to be HLA-restricted in a later analysis, and the HLA associations seemed to be driven largely by CMV exposure. Some IMGT-functional V segments, including TRBV6-2 and TRBV6-3, could not be told apart with the 87-base-pair reads, so those segments were excluded. Presence/absence analyses assumed roughly uniform sequencing depth across donors, an assumption that may not hold. Only TCR beta chains were sequenced in this cohort, and the absence of alpha or paired-chain data limited detectable features. In a later analysis, several top co-occurrence clusters were reported to appear linked to parvovirus B19, influenza, CMV and Epstein-Barr virus. The sequencing pipeline was judged likely to have produced a cluster of highly shared sequence variants as a technical artifact. Strong co-occurrence of HLA alleles, especially DR and DQ, made assigning TCR associations to individual alleles difficult. In both the original and validation cohorts, the classifier was reported to diagnose cytomegalovirus status with high specificity and sensitivity.

The cohort comprised around 690 healthy bone marrow donors. At the time of sampling, all cohort members were nominally healthy, though unrecorded immune exposures were likely present. The donor was CMV seronegative and belonged to the group of 352 seronegative cohort members. Every donor gave a peripheral blood sample, and the peripheral blood mononuclear cells from that sample were used for TCR beta sequencing. Genomic DNA extraction from the blood cell samples was performed with the Qiagen DNeasy Blood Extraction Kit. Concerning this clone: The clone's antigen remains unknown. There are no base qualities to consult, and no much larger clone falls within one base.

Library preparation employed the immunoSEQ multiplex PCR assay. For the multiplex PCR, a mixture combining 60 forward primers for TCR Vbeta segments and 13 reverse primers for TCR Jbeta segments was used. The CDR3 region of rearranged TCR beta genes was amplified from genomic DNA by a multiplex PCR assay. The Illumina HiSeq System was used to sequence the amplified TCR beta libraries as 87-base-pair reads. The study's processing was this. A later analysis tallied roughly 76 million unique TCR beta chains across the 700 or so repertoires, and approximately 11 million of those chains were shared by two or more donors. Raw reads were error-corrected and collapsed into unique sequences with a nearest-neighbor algorithm that merged closely related sequences to remove PCR and sequencing errors. Alignment of CDR3 sequences to IMGT reference sequences was used to assign V, D and J gene segments. Each retained sequence needed at least a six-nucleotide match to both a V gene segment and a J gene segment. Rearrangements were classified as productive when the CDR3 lacked stop codons and remained in frame with V and J, and all other rearrangements were classified as non-productive. Following IMGT convention, CDR3 was defined as the stretch from the second conserved V-encoded cysteine to the conserved J-encoded phenylalanine. The earlier analysis of roughly 590 of the donors excluded any sequence lacking an unambiguous match to a single V gene segment. An earlier analysis of over 450 of the donors classified V segments as functional when productive rearrangements were above 56.7% and as segregating when the standard deviation between donors was above 5%. A statistical classification framework was built for diagnosing cytomegalovirus status from the catalog of TCR beta chain sequences. In a later analysis, TCR nucleotide sequences were compared against IMGT/GENE-DB human TR gene sequences so that V and J genes could be assigned. A later analysis assigned CDR3 sequences and most-parsimonious VDJ recombination scenarios with the TCRdist pipeline. In a later analysis, every TCR beta chain was defined by the combination of its CDR3 amino acid sequence and its V-gene family, and reads without a unique V-gene family were dropped. In a later analysis, 450 to 600 highly shared, low-generation-probability nucleotide sequences were removed to address suspected cross-contamination and a sequencing artifact. For each public chain, a later analysis derived a clonal expansion index from normalized ranks of inferred template counts within each repertoire. In a later analysis, generation probabilities were computed with a VDJ recombination model fitted to out-of-frame rearrangements, and the resulting probabilities were checked against IGoR. A later analysis scored TCR-TCR, TCR-HLA and TCR-CMV co-occurrence with hypergeometric tests, applying a repertoire-size bias correction to TCR pairs. False discovery rates were estimated in a later analysis by permuting HLA or CMV assignments 20 times. A later analysis grouped co-occurring TCRs with DBSCAN, adding TCRdist sequence similarity when clustering within HLA-allele-positive subsets. Repertoires with fewer than 30,000 or more than 120,000 public chains, plus five repertoires with anomalous nucleotide sharing, were excluded from co-occurrence clustering. What TCRdb holds here is the immuneACCESS table cut down to in-frame rearrangements. Part of the clones is not present; checked against another copy, under half of the missing clones reflect an unresolved V gene, and the others are unexplained. D and trimming come from the DNA, and the V and J calls and clone size come from that table. This sample gives about 130,000 clones in total; 75% to 90% of them show up just once. 4% of the sample lies in the top ten.

Counted from cysteine to phenylalanine, this CDR3 has 17 amino acids. The sequence is cut down to CDR3 DNA, 51 bases in frame from base 1. V is pruned by 4 bases and J by 1 base, leaving 9 bases of the junction without a gene match. CDR1 and CDR2, per the germline V gene, are SGHDN and FVKESK. The sequenced material came from PBMCs. This receptor was obtained from a woman aged 40 to 49 in good health and CMV-seronegative. The rearrangement joined TRBV14 to TRBJ2-1, with 8 central nucleotides matching TRBD1. The nucleotide sequence reads as follows: TGTGCCAGCAGCCCCCTCGGACAGGGCGGGTCCTACAATGAGCAGTTCTTC. Its product reads: CASSPLGQGGSYNEQFF.